The T cell receptor beta chain described here comes from a study of CD8+CD57+ T cells in acquired aplastic anemia. Study findings and constraints: Patients versus controls showed no significant CD8+ Simpson's diversity difference. The same twenty-nine CD8+ CDR3 sequences occurred in patients and in controls.

This clonotype was observed at least ten times. The target antigen is unknown. Genomic DNA was employed as the template in profiling TCR beta VDJ and CDR3. TCRdb recomputed calls from the reads with MiXCR, one row per CDR3 protein. The sample consists of 150,000 to 200,000 distinct CDR3 sequences, around half of them appearing once. CDR1 DFQATT and CDR2 SNEGSKA come from the germline V gene (reference sequence). V lost 0 bases and J 4 bases, leaving 13 bases between the germline ends. This CDR3 is built from 15 residues. Those patients picked for sequencing had displayed CD8+CD57+ cell expansion on flow cytometry.

Sequencing was carried out using sorted CD4+, CD8+, or CD8+CD57+ T cells (not recorded which) from PBMCs. The rearrangement links TRBV20-1 to TRBJ2-1, with D tentatively TRBD2 (6 bases). The TCR was taken from a human donor with aplastic anemia. The CDR3 sequence is CSARDPASEYNEQFF. CDR3 bases: TGCAGTGCTAGAGATCCGGCTAGCGAGTACAATGAGCAGTTCTTC.